This TCR beta chain was identified during a study of T cell repertoires in cytomegalovirus infection. Turning to the study itself: Both CMV infection and a matching HLA type were indicated by public TCR beta signatures. Study-wide findings and caveats: Ex vivo, HLA-C-restricted CMV-specific TCR beta clonotypes prevailed over the rest of the response.

This clonotype was detected a few times. Its antigen is as yet unknown. TCRdb itself ran the reads through MiXCR, one entry per CDR3 protein. The sample has approximately 500,000 distinct CDR3 sequences; 16% are singletons. V trimming: 3 bases; J trimming: 5 bases; junction bases outside the gene matches: 14. Per the germline V gene, CDR1 is MNHEY and CDR2 is SMNVEV (reference sequence). The CDR3 covers 19 residues. The sample comprised CD8+ T cells from PBMCs. The J gene is TRBJ2-3, the V gene TRBV27; 13 nucleotides agree with TRBD2. This TCR was sampled from a human donor in good health (CMV status not recorded). Some clones in this sample may be carry-over from other donors' samples. Here the CDR3 DNA reads TGTGCCAGCAGTTTCAATCCGAGACTAGCGGGAGGAGGTGTAGATACGCAGTATTTT. Translating it yields CASSFNPRLAGGGVDTQYF.